This is a list of T cell receptor beta chains from one sample in a study of cytomegalovirus exposure and HLA in healthy donors. Profiled with immunoSEQ multiplex PCR; TCRdb holds only in-frame clones, not every one. This table holds under 75,000 clones, about 97% found once. The specimen was PBMCs. The source of these receptors is a woman under 30 in good health and CMV-seropositive. CDR3s include the opening cysteine and the closing phenylalanine or tryptophan. Fields, in order: clone size, D gene, J gene, CDR3 length, V gene, CDR3 protein, CDR3 DNA. The D gene is left open where the match is weak. Only part of the rows carry a size: once, few, many, or a class if the clone is expanded.

>.|.|TRBJ2-7|12|TRBV18
CASSPDSYEQYF
TGTGCCAGCTCACCGGACAGTTACGAGCAGTACTTC
>.|TRBD1|TRBJ2-1|14|TRBV7-9
CASSLVQGVNEQFF
TGTGCCAGCAGCTTAGTACAGGGGGTAAATGAGCAGTTCTTC
>.|.|TRBJ1-1|13|TRBV11-3
CASSFRGGTEAFF
TGTGCCAGCAGCTTCAGGGGTGGAACTGAAGCTTTCTTT
>.|.|TRBJ2-5|18|TRBV7-9
CASSLVQVTLDAQETQYF
TGTGCCAGCAGCTTAGTTCAGGTTACGCTCGATGCCCAAGAGACCCAGTACTTC
>.|TRBD2|TRBJ2-2|16|TRBV7-2
CASTYRAGGSTGELFF
TGTGCCAGCACCTACCGGGCGGGAGGCAGCACCGGGGAGCTGTTTTTT
>.|TRBD2|TRBJ2-1|14|TRBV9
CASSVGKGGPGQFF
TGTGCCAGCAGCGTAGGGAAGGGAGGGCCGGGGCAGTTCTTC
>.|TRBD1|TRBJ1-1|15|TRBV15
CATSSHRTGNTEAFF
TGTGCCACCAGCTCACACAGGACAGGGAACACTGAAGCTTTCTTT
>.|.|TRBJ2-5|18|TRBV28
CASSFGHRGLGGSETQYF
TGTGCCAGCAGTTTTGGTCACCGCGGGCTAGGCGGTTCAGAGACCCAGTACTTC
>.|TRBD2|TRBJ2-3|17|TRBV6-1
CASSGDSGYTSTDTQYF
TGTGCCAGCAGTGGGGATAGCGGGTACACTAGCACAGATACGCAGTATTTT
>.|TRBD1|TRBJ1-2|11|TRBV29-1
CSVGQGYGYTF
TGCAGCGTCGGACAGGGCTATGGCTACACCTTC
>.|TRBD2|TRBJ2-1|15|TRBV6-1
CASSRGTSGENEQFF
TGTGCCAGCAGCCGAGGGACTAGCGGGGAGAATGAGCAGTTCTTC
>.|.|TRBJ1-5|16|TRBV4-2
CASSHFQGTSNQPQHF
TGTGCCAGCAGCCATTTTCAGGGGACGAGCAATCAGCCCCAGCATTTT
>.|TRBD1|TRBJ2-1|16|TRBV10-3
CAISESGQGARDEQFF
TGTGCCATCAGTGAGAGCGGACAGGGGGCGCGAGATGAGCAGTTCTTC
>.|.|TRBJ2-7|13|TRBV5-4
CASSLAGSYEQYF
TGTGCCAGCAGCTTGGCAGGTTCTTACGAGCAGTACTTC
>.|TRBD1|TRBJ2-1|14|TRBV7-3
CASSYDRGANEQFF
TGTGCCAGCAGCTACGACAGGGGAGCCAATGAGCAGTTCTTC
>.|TRBD1|TRBJ2-7|15|TRBV6-6
CASSYLGQGYNEQYF
TGTGCCAGCAGTTACTTAGGACAGGGGTATAACGAGCAGTACTTC
>once|TRBD1|TRBJ2-3|16|TRBV27
CASSFLTGVITDTQYF
TGTGCCAGCAGTTTTTTGACAGGGGTGATCACAGATACGCAGTATTTT
>.|.|TRBJ2-3|14|TRBV13
CASRGGVGRDTQYF
TGTGCCAGCAGAGGCGGCGTGGGTCGGGATACGCAGTATTTT
>.|TRBD2|TRBJ2-2|19|TRBV11-2
CASSQTGLAGPLMTGELFF
TGTGCCAGCAGCCAAACGGGACTAGCGGGACCCCTTATGACCGGGGAGCTGTTTTTT
>.|.|TRBJ2-7|14|TRBV6-5
CASSYPSSPYEQYF
TGTGCCAGCAGTTACCCCAGTAGCCCCTACGAGCAGTACTTC
>.|TRBD1|TRBJ2-1|16|TRBV7-9
CASSPRTGAGISTEFF
TGTGCCAGCAGCCCCAGGACAGGGGCTGGCATCTCGACGGAGTTCTTC
>.|TRBD1|TRBJ2-5|14|TRBV28
CASRGQGPQETQYF
TGTGCCAGCAGGGGACAGGGGCCTCAAGAGACCCAGTACTTC
>.|TRBD1|TRBJ1-1|15|TRBV7-2
CASSPAGTGVDEAFF
TGTGCCAGCAGCCCGGCCGGGACAGGGGTGGATGAAGCTTTCTTT
>.|TRBD2|TRBJ2-1|14|TRBV27
CASSLRAGGNEQFF
TGTGCCAGCAGTTTAAGAGCGGGAGGCAATGAGCAGTTCTTC
>.|TRBD1|TRBJ2-7|15|TRBV28
CASSQPGTGNHEQYF
TGTGCCAGCAGCCAACCCGGGACAGGGAACCACGAGCAGTACTTC
>few|.|TRBJ2-7|15|TRBV25-1
CASSEGGAGMDEQYF
TGTGCCAGCAGTGAGGGCGGGGCAGGGATGGACGAGCAGTACTTC
>.|TRBD2|TRBJ2-3|16|TRBV7-2
CASSLKLAGDTDTQYF
TGTGCCAGCAGCTTGAAACTAGCGGGAGACACCGATACGCAGTATTTT
>once|.|TRBJ2-1|12|TRBV6-1
CAGGDIANEQFF
TGTGCCGGGGGGGACATCGCGAATGAGCAGTTCTTC
>.|TRBD1|TRBJ2-7|14|TRBV5-5
CASSPWTGGYEQYF
TGTGCCAGCAGCCCCTGGACAGGAGGCTACGAGCAGTACTTC
>.|TRBD1|TRBJ1-4|15|TRBV13
CASSADGTGGEKLFF
TGTGCCAGCAGCGCAGACGGGACAGGCGGCGAAAAACTGTTTTTT
>.|.|TRBJ2-5|12|TRBV30
CAWDRGGETQYF
TGTGCCTGGGACAGGGGAGGGGAGACCCAGTACTTC
>.|TRBD1|TRBJ2-7|13|TRBV2
CASRKTGVYEQYF
TGTGCCAGCAGAAAGACAGGGGTGTACGAGCAGTACTTC
>.|.|TRBJ2-1|15|TRBV28
CASSQPLSTTNEQFF
TGTGCCAGCAGTCAACCTTTATCGACTACGAATGAGCAGTTCTTC
>.|TRBD1|TRBJ1-5|15|TRBV19
CASSPGQGDTQPQHF
TGTGCCAGTAGTCCGGGACAGGGGGATACTCAGCCCCAGCATTTT
>.|.|TRBJ1-2|17|TRBV9
CASSDTKDSRLDYGYTF
TGTGCCAGCAGCGACACCAAGGACAGCCGGCTGGACTATGGCTACACCTTC
>.|TRBD1|TRBJ2-7|13|TRBV6-1
CASSDRGYYEQYF
TGTGCCAGCAGTGACAGGGGGTACTACGAGCAGTACTTC
>.|TRBD2|TRBJ2-3|17|TRBV9
CASSDTLAGVGTDTQYF
TGTGCCAGCAGCGACACTTTAGCGGGAGTAGGGACAGATACGCAGTATTTT
>.|TRBD1|TRBJ2-3|17|TRBV18
CASSPPTGQGNTDTQYF
TGTGCCAGCTCACCACCGACGGGACAGGGGAACACAGATACGCAGTATTTT
>.|.|TRBJ2-4|15|TRBV6-1
CASSDRALAKNIQYF
TGTGCCAGCAGTGACAGGGCGCTAGCCAAAAACATTCAGTACTTC
>.|TRBD1|TRBJ2-1|14|TRBV27
CASRPQGRSDEQFF
TGTGCCAGCAGACCACAGGGGCGAAGCGATGAGCAGTTCTTC
>.|.|TRBJ2-1|13|TRBV18
CASSPGSQVEQFF
TGTGCCAGCTCACCAGGGTCACAGGTCGAGCAGTTCTTC
>.|.|TRBJ2-3|13|TRBV7-9
CASSLGSSDTQYF
TGTGCCAGCAGCTTAGGGAGCTCAGATACGCAGTATTTT
>few|.|TRBJ1-1|11|TRBV28
CASSLAGEAFF
TGTGCCAGCAGTTTAGCCGGTGAAGCTTTCTTT